This T cell receptor (beta chain) was profiled in a study of T-cell memory formation after mild COVID-19. General study results and limits: Nothing showed for sure that second-wave clones peaking on day 37 were SARS-CoV-2 specific. Contracting clones localized mainly to CM and EM when CD4+ and mainly to EMRA when CD8+. Balance between CD4 and CD8 was seen in clones contracting day 15 to 85, and a CD4+ lean was seen in later expanders.

The sample holds many counts of this clonotype. Its target is not known. CDR3 size: 15 residues. The germline CDR1 and CDR2 sequences are GTSNPN and SVGIG (reference sequence). Trimming removed 0 bases from V and 7 bases from J, with 18 bases in between. Sample barcodes and UMIs were carried by the TCR alpha and TCR beta cDNA libraries that 5'RACE generated with constant-segment primers. TCRdb re-called the 5' RACE reads with MiXCR, one entry per CDR3 protein. The profile shows about 260,000 distinct CDR3 sequences, 16% of them singletons. This chain uses TRBV30 with TRBJ1-2, with a possible D match to TRBD1 (6 bases). Source material: PBMCs or a T cell subset sorted from them (not recorded which). This clonotype was obtained from a man aged 18 to 30 who had mild COVID-19 (a few samples of this study predate the infection). Cell type and time point are not known. CDR3 amino acids: CAWSVHSRGYGGYTF. Here the CDR3 DNA reads TGTGCCTGGAGTGTACACAGTAGGGGGTACGGTGGCTACACCTTC.